This T cell receptor (beta chain) was captured by sequencing in a study of cytomegalovirus exposure and HLA in healthy donors. Whole-study results and caveats: Relative to the roughly 640-donor mean, N-insertions were reportedly fewer in an Asian-associated ancestry cluster in a later analysis.

V lost 6 bases, J lost 15 bases, and 8 bases stayed unmatched. Germline loops: CDR1 MNHEY, CDR2 SMNVEV (reference sequence). The CDR3 covers 11 residues. The PCR used 60 Vbeta and 13 Jbeta primers. This table comes from immunoSEQ multiplex PCR, and its TCRdb copy is limited to in-frame clones, with some not included. The top ten hold 2.5% to 3% of the sample, which has 150,000 to 200,000 clones, 75% seen once. Comment on this clone: Its antigen is not known.

J is TRBJ2-1 and V is TRBV27; 7 bases are shared with TRBD1. The clonotype comes from a woman aged 50 to 60 in good health and CMV-seropositive. Sequencing was carried out using PBMCs. The CDR3 loop is CASSQGQVRFF. Written as DNA, the CDR3 is TGTGCCAGCAGCCAAGGACAGGTGCGGTTCTTC.